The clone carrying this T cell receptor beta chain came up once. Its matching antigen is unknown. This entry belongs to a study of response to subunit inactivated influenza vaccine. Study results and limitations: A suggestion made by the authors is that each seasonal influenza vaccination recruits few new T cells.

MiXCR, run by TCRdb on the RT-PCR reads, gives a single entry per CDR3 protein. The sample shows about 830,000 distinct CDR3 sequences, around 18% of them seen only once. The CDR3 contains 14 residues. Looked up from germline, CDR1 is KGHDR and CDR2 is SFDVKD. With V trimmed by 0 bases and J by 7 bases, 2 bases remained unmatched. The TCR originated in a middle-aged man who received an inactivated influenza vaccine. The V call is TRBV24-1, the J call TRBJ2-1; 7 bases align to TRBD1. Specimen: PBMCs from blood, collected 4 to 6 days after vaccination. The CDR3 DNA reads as TGTGCCACCAGTGATTTGACAGGGGAAAATGAGCAGTTCTTC. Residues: CATSDLTGENEQFF.